A single sample is the source of the 18 T cell receptor beta chains below, sequenced in a study of control samples from healthy donors and cancer patients (dated by TCRdb to 2020 to 2021). Receptors were amplified or captured by the immunoSEQ multiplex PCR assay. In TCRdb, the immuneACCESS table is reduced to in-frame sequences with V and J assigned. These tables do not hold every clone; where another copy was compared, an unresolved V gene accounts for under half, and the others remain unexplained. In this sample the table shows roughly 170,000 clones, around 90% of which occur a single time. The ten largest make up nearly 5% of the sample. The material sequenced was blood. Receptor source: a woman aged 25 to 45 in good health.

The chain couples TRBV29-1 to TRBJ2-1; perhaps D is TRBD1 or TRBD2 (5 bases each). V was shortened by 5 bases and J by 9 bases, with 14 bases between the two germline ends. The CDR3 contains 12 residues. CDR1 and CDR2 (germline): SQVTM, ANQGSEA. The CDR3 is CSVPKGSAEQFF. CDR3 DNA: TGCAGCGTTCCTAAGGGGAGTGCTGAGCAGTTCTTC.

CDR3 nucleotides: TGCAGTGCTACTGACGGGACTACAGATACGCAGTATTTT. Amino acids: CSATDGTTDTQYF. This chain joins TRBV20-1 and TRBJ2-3; tentative D call: TRBD2 (6 bases). Germline V gives CDR1 DFQATT, CDR2 SNEGSKA (reference sequence). Trimming stripped 4 bases from V and 3 bases from J, with 11 bases between. The CDR3 is 13 residues long.

Only a few counts were recorded for this clone. J is TRBJ2-5 and V is TRBV15, with TRBD2 identical over 8 bases. The CDR3 is 14 amino acids. From germline, CDR1 is LNHNV and CDR2 YYDKDF (reference sequence). V shed 4 bases, J shed 4 bases, and the junction held 5 bases outside the gene matches. The CDR3 sequence: CATSNRGGSETQYF. The CDR3 DNA follows: TGTGCCACCAGCAACCGGGGGGGGTCAGAGACCCAGTACTTC.

This clone was seen only a few times. The V and J genes are TRBV6-6 and TRBJ2-2; 7 bases are shared with TRBD1. The CDR3 is 15 amino acids. V was pared by 2 bases and J by 2 bases, with 2 bases of the junction left unmatched. From germline, CDR1 is MNHNY and CDR2 SVGAGI (reference sequence). CDR3 amino acids: CASSYGTVNTGELFF. The CDR3 DNA is TGTGCCAGCAGTTACGGGACAGTTAACACCGGGGAGCTGTTTTTT.

This clone was seen just once. This chain connects TRBV3-1 (or the pseudogene TRBV3-2) to TRBJ1-2; no definite D call. CDR1 and CDR2 from the germline V gene are LGHDT and YNNKEL (reference sequence). The CDR3 has 13 residues. Trimming left V 1 base short and J 8 bases short, with 11 bases between. CDR3 protein: CASSQARREGYTF. The DNA for the CDR3 is TGTGCCAGCAGCCAAGCTCGGCGGGAAGGCTACACCTTC.

The table lists this clone with a count of one. This chain connects TRBV3-1 (or the pseudogene TRBV3-2) to TRBJ2-5; 10 bases fit TRBD2. Germline V CDR1 and CDR2: LGHDT, YNNKEL (reference sequence). Losses at the gene ends were 3 bases for V and 5 bases for J; bases not matched to a gene: 18. The CDR3 contains 19 residues. The CDR3 is CASSHFSRTSGNRGETQYF. DNA of the CDR3: TGTGCCAGCAGCCATTTTAGCCGGACTAGCGGCAATCGGGGGGAGACCCAGTACTTC.

The chain recombines TRBV27 with TRBJ2-2, with D possibly matching TRBD1 (6 bases). Germline loops: CDR1 MNHEY, CDR2 SMNVEV (reference sequence). V was shortened by 7 bases and J by 0 bases, with 9 bases between the two germline ends. The CDR3 length is 14 residues. The DNA of the CDR3 is TGTGCCAGCAAGACAGGACCGAACACCGGGGAGCTGTTTTTT. Amino acid sequence: CASKTGPNTGELFF.

The CDR3: CASRGPGGSGSYGYTF. As DNA, the CDR3 is TGTGCCAGCAGGGGCCCGGGCGGAAGTGGGAGCTATGGCTACACCTTC. This sequence joins TRBV27 and TRBJ1-2; D gene unclear. CDR1 MNHEY and CDR2 SMNVEV come from the germline V gene (reference sequence). CDR3 length: 16 amino acids. V dropped 6 bases and J dropped 4 bases, with 21 bases sitting between them.

V is TRBV2 and J is TRBJ2-6, with D possibly TRBD1 on 5 matching bases. CDR3 length: 16 residues. Germline CDR1 reads SNHLY; CDR2 reads FYNNEI. The V and J ends lost 6 bases and 0 bases respectively, with 12 bases between them. The CDR3, as DNA: TGTGCCAGCAGGGCAGACAGCAGCTCTGGGGCCAACGTCCTGACTTTC. Translation: CASRADSSSGANVLTF.

This rearrangement joins TRBV6-5 to TRBJ1-5; D perhaps matches TRBD1 (5 bases). With 10 bases removed from V and 5 bases from J, the gap between germline ends came to 15 bases. This CDR3 comprises 13 residues. Germline V gives CDR1 MNHEY, CDR2 SVGAGI. This CDR3 is CATSRGVDQPQHF. Written as DNA, the CDR3 is TGTGCCACCTCCCGGGGGGTAGATCAGCCCCAGCATTTT.

The chain couples TRBV25-1 to TRBJ2-1; TRBD1 matches at 10 bases. Germline values: CDR1 MGHDK, CDR2 SYGVNS. The CDR3 spans 15 residues. The junction had 8 bases not matched to a gene; V was cut back by 4 bases and J by 8 bases. In nucleotides, the CDR3 is TGTGCCAGCAGTGCACCGGGACAGGGGAGGTATGAGCAGTTCTTC. It encodes CASSAPGQGRYEQFF.

This sequence joins TRBV7-9 and TRBJ1-5, with TRBD1 matching 7 bases. The germline V gene has CDR1 SEHNR and CDR2 FQNEAQ (reference sequence). There are 15 residues in the CDR3. V lost 8 bases, J lost 6 bases, and 13 bases stayed unmatched. As DNA, the CDR3 is TGTGCCAGCCAGGGCGGACAGGCGCCAGGTCAGCCCCAGCATTTT. It encodes CASQGGQAPGQPQHF. The variable domain in full, with the rest retrieved from reference TRBV7-9 and TRBJ1-5, is DTGVSQNPRHKITKRGQNVTFRCDPISEHNRLYWYRQTLGQGPEFLTYFQNEAQLEKSRLLSDRFSAERPKGSFSTLEIQRTEQGDSAMYLCASQGGQAPGQPQHFGDGTRLSIL.

V is TRBV9 and J is TRBJ2-3; 12 nucleotides align to TRBD2. Germline CDR1 reads SGDLS; CDR2 reads YYNGEE. This CDR3 contains 16 residues. V lost 4 bases to trimming and J lost 1 base; unmatched junction nucleotides: 4. CDR3 loop: CASSSGLAGRTDTQYF. Written as DNA, the CDR3 is TGTGCCAGCAGCTCCGGACTAGCGGGACGCACAGATACGCAGTATTTT.

The chain employs TRBV19 and TRBJ1-2; 9 nucleotides align to TRBD1. CDR1 and CDR2 (germline): LNHDA, SQIVND (reference sequence). The CDR3 runs to 15 residues. With 4 bases clipped from V and 4 bases from J, the junction kept 7 bases outside the gene matches. The DNA for the CDR3 is TGTGCCAGTAGTACCGACAGGGGGGTCGTCTATGGCTACACCTTC. This sequence encodes CASSTDRGVVYGYTF.

This clone appeared a few times. This rearrangement joins TRBV2 to TRBJ2-2; the match to TRBD2 covers 11 bases. The ends lost 6 bases at V and 5 bases at J; junction bases unmatched: 11. The CDR3 totals 17 residues. The germline gives CDR1 SNHLY, CDR2 FYNNEI. The CDR3 region is CASSLTTSGTPTGELFF. DNA of the CDR3: TGTGCCAGCAGCCTGACGACTAGCGGGACGCCAACCGGGGAGCTGTTTTTT. Filled out from reference TRBV2 and TRBJ2-2, the complete variable domain reads EPEVTQTPSHQVTQMGQEVILRCVPISNHLYFYWYRQILGQKVEFLVSFYNNEISEKSEIFDDQFSVERPDGSNFTLKIRSTKLEDSAMYFCASSLTTSGTPTGELFFGEGSRLTVL.

This clone was recorded once. The V call is TRBV7-9, the J call TRBJ1-1; D not resolved. The CDR3 is made up of 14 amino acids. Germline loops: CDR1 SEHNR, CDR2 FQNEAQ (reference sequence). Trimming removed 3 bases at V and 7 bases at J, with 15 bases between. In DNA form, the CDR3 reads TGTGCCAGCAGCTTGTTGGCAGCCTGGGGTGAAGCTTTCTTT. Its translation: CASSLLAAWGEAFF.

The CDR3 loop reads CASSEYRAYEQYF. DNA for the CDR3: TGTGCCAGCAGTGAATACAGAGCCTACGAGCAGTACTTC. V gene TRBV6-1 combines with J gene TRBJ2-7; D gene ambiguous. In germline, CDR1 is MNHNS, CDR2 SASEGT. Trimming left V 2 bases short and J 2 bases short, with 7 bases between. CDR3 length equals 13 residues.

This rearrangement joins TRBV10-1 to TRBJ2-3; D is undetermined. Germline CDR1 and CDR2: WNHNN and SYGVQD (reference sequence). The length of the CDR3 is 13 residues. Trimming pared 8 bases from V and 2 bases from J, leaving 11 bases between. CDR3 coding DNA: TGCGCCAGCGAAGACTCTTTCACAGATACGCAGTATTTT. It yields the protein CASEDSFTDTQYF.